This T cell receptor (beta chain) was sequenced in a study of T cells in Graves' hyperthyroidism and ophthalmopathy. Overall study findings and caveats: Median prediction lead before ophthalmopathy onset was six to eight months with the model. Ophthalmopathy and stable hyperthyroidism were separated by a 13 V-J model.

The TCR beta CDR3 regions underwent amplification using RNA transcripts as the source. First-round RT-PCR with HTBI primers amplified the TCR CDR3 region. TCRdb itself ran the multiplex PCR reads through MiXCR, one entry per CDR3 protein. Counted here are about 590,000 distinct CDR3 sequences, less than 20% occurring once; the ten biggest clones make up about 7%. To note about this clonotype: Its target is not known.

The V end lost 3 bases, the J end lost 9 bases, and 8 bases lay between the germline ends. Germline CDR1 and CDR2: LGHNT and FRNRAP. The CDR3 loop spans 11 amino acids. This TCR was recovered from a woman in her twenties or thirties with Graves' hyperthyroidism. Input material: blood. The genes are TRBV12-5 and TRBJ2-5; D call uncertain. The CDR3: CASGLTLPQYF. CDR3 DNA sequence: TGTGCTAGTGGTTTAACCCTACCCCAGTACTTC.